Here is one TCR beta chain with its context. Its antigen remains unknown. CDR1 is SGHTA and CDR2 is FQGTGA in the germline V gene. This CDR3 is built from 13 residues. The libraries of TRB cDNA were prepared using 5' RACE with UMI labels. After re-calling the 5' RACE reads, TCRdb lists one entry per CDR3 protein, DNA absent. The sample spans tens of thousands of distinct CDR3 sequences; the ten largest clones claim approximately 0.62%. This sample stems from a study of CXCR3-negative and CXCR3-positive naive CD8 T cells. Study observations and caveats: TRB CDR3s were more hydrophobic in CXCR3-positive than in CXCR3-negative naive cells.

Identification of naive CD8+ T cells rested on CD45RO-CCR7+CD27+CD95- status. This chain joins TRBV7-3 and TRBJ1-2; TCRdb designates TRBD1, a call that cannot be tested without DNA. The sequencing input was naive CXCR3+ CD8+ T cells from blood. Specified subset: CD45RO-CCR7+CD27+CD95- naive CD8+ T cells expressing CXCR3 (TNR3+). The sequence came from a human donor in good health. Some clones in this sample may be carry-over from other donors' samples. The CDR3 here is CASSEWTGGGYTF.